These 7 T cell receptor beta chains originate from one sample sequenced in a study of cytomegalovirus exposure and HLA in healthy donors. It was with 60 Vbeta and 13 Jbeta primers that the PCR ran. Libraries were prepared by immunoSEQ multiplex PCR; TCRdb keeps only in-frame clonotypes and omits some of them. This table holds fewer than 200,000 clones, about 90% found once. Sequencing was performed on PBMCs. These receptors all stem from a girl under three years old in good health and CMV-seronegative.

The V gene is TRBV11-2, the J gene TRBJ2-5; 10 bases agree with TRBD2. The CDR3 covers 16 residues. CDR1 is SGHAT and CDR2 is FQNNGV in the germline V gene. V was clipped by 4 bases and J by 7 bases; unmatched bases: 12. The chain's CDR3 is CASSSPRTSGRGTQYF. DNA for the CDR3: TGTGCCAGCAGCTCTCCCCGGACTAGCGGCCGAGGGACCCAGTACTTC.

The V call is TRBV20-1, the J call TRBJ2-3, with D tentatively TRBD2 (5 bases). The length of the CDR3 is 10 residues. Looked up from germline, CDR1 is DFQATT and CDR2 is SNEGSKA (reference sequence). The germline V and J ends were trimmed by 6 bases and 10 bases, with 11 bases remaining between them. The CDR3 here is CSAVLVPQYF. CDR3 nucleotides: TGCAGTGCGGTACTAGTCCCGCAGTATTTT.

The CDR3 DNA reads as TGCGCCAGCAGCTTGGTTTCGACTGAAGCTTTCTTT. Protein product: CASSLVSTEAFF. The rearrangement links TRBV5-1 to TRBJ1-1, with D hard to call. This CDR3 is built from 12 residues. Germline V gene sequence: CDR1 SGHRS, CDR2 YFSETQ. V gave up 0 bases and J gave up 5 bases, with 5 bases separating them.

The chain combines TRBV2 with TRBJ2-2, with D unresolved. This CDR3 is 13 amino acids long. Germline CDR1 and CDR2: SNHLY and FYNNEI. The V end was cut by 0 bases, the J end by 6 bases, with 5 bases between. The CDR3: CASSEAPAGELFF. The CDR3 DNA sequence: TGTGCCAGCAGTGAAGCCCCGGCCGGGGAGCTGTTTTTT.

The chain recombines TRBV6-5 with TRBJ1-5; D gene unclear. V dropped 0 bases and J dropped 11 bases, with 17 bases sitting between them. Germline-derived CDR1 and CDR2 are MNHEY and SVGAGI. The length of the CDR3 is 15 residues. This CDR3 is CASSYSSTGNWAQHF. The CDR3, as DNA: TGTGCCAGCAGTTACTCGAGTACGGGAAATTGGGCCCAGCATTTT.

CDR3 amino acids: CASSYGRQGNSPLHF. CDR3 sequence (DNA): TGTGCCAGCAGTTACGGGAGGCAGGGTAATTCACCCCTCCACTTT. The rearrangement joins TRBV6-5 to TRBJ1-6; possibly TRBD1 for D (5 bases). Germline CDR1 and CDR2: MNHEY and SVGAGI. The CDR3 length is 15 residues. V was trimmed by 2 bases and J by 6 bases, leaving 11 bases between them.

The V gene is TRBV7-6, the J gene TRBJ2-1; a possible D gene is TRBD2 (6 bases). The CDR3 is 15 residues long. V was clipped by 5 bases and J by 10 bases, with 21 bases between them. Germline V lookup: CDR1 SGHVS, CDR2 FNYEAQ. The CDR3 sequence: CASSARGEGPREQFF. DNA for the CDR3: TGTGCCAGCAGCGCGCGGGGCGAGGGCCCCCGAGAGCAGTTCTTC. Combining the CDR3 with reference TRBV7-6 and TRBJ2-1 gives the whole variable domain GAGVSQSPRYKVTKRGQDVALRCDPISGHVSLYWYRQALGQGPEFLTYFNYEAQQDKSGLPNDRFSAERPEGSISTLTIQRTEQRDSAMYRCASSARGEGPREQFFGPGTRLTVL.